The clone carrying this T cell receptor (beta chain) was picked up a small number of times. This record comes from a study of blood T cells in healthy people across ages. PCR was performed a second time for 7 to 11 cycles using a sample-barcoded 5' primer and a J-beta primer mix. TCRdb called the 5' RACE reads again in MiXCR, with one record for every CDR3 protein. Of roughly 800,000 distinct CDR3 sequences in the sample, 35% to 40% were seen once. Sequencing was done on a sample of blood. The TCR originated in a man aged 18-30 years in good health.

Here the CDR3 reads CAIRTSTDTQYF. CDR3 coding DNA: TGTGCCATCAGGACTTCTACAGATACGCAGTATTTT. This rearrangement joins TRBV10-3 to TRBJ2-3, with no clear D. The V end lost 6 bases, the J end lost 3 bases, and 7 bases lay between the germline ends. CDR1 ENHRY and CDR2 SYGVKD come from the germline V gene. CDR3 length equals 12 residues.